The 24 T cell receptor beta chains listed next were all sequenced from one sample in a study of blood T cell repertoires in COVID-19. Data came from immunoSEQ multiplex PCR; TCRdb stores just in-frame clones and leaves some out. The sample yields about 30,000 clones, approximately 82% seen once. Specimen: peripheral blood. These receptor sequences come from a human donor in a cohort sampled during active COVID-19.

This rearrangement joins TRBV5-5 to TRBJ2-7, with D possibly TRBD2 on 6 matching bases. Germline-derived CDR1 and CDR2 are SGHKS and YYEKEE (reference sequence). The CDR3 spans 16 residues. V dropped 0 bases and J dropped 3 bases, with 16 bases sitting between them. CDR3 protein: CASSLGGAVRDYEQYF. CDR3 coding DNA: TGTGCCAGCAGCTTGGGCGGGGCAGTGAGAGACTACGAGCAGTACTTC.

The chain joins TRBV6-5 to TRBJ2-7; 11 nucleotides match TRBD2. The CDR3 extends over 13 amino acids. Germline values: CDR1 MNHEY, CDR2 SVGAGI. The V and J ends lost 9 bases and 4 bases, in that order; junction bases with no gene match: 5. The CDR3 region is CASTGTSGYEQYF. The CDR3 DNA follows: TGTGCCAGTACCGGGACTAGCGGTTACGAGCAGTACTTC.

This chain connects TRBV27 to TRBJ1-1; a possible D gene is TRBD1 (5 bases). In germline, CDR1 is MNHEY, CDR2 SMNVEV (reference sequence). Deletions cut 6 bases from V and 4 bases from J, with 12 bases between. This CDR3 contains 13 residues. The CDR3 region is CASSLRGSTEAFF. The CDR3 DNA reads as TGTGCCAGCAGCCTGCGGGGGAGCACTGAAGCTTTCTTT.

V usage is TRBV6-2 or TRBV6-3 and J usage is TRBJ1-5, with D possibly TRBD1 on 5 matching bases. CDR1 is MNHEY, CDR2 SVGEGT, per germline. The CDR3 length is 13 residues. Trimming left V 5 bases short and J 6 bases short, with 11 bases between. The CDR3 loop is CASSPSGGQPQHF. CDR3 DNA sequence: TGTGCCAGCAGTCCCAGCGGGGGTCAGCCCCAGCATTTT.

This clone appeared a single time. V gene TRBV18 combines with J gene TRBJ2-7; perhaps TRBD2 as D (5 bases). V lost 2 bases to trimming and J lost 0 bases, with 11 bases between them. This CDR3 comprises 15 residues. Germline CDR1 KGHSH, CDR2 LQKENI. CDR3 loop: CASSPDGGNSYEQYF. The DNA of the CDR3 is TGTGCCAGCTCACCAGATGGAGGAAACTCCTACGAGCAGTACTTC.

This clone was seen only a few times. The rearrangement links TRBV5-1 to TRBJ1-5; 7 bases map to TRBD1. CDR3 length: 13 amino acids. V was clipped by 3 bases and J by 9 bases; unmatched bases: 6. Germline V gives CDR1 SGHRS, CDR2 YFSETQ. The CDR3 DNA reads TGCGCCAGCAGCTACAGGGGAGAAGGGCCCCAGCATTTT. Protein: CASSYRGEGPQHF.

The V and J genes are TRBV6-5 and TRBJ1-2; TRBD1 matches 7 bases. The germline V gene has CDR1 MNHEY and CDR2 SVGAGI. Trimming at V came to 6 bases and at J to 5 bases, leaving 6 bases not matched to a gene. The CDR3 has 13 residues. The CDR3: CASRTRGQYGYTF. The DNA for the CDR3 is TGTGCCAGCAGGACGAGGGGGCAATATGGCTACACCTTC.

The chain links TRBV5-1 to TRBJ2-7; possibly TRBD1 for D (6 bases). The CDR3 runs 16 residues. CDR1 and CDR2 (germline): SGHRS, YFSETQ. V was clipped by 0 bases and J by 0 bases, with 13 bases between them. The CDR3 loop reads CASSLDLGRGSYEQYF. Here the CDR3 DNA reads TGCGCCAGCAGCTTGGACTTGGGCAGGGGCTCCTACGAGCAGTACTTC.

Written as DNA, the CDR3 is TGTGCCAGCAGCTTAAACGGTTACACTGAAGCTTTCTTT. Translation: CASSLNGYTEAFF. The V gene is TRBV7-9, the J gene TRBJ1-1; D gene unclear. The V gene's germline CDR1 is SEHNR and CDR2 FQNEAQ (reference sequence). The V end lost 2 bases, the J end lost 3 bases, and 7 bases lay between the germline ends. The CDR3 spans 13 residues. The full variable domain, rest sourced from reference TRBV7-9 and TRBJ1-1, is DTGVSQNPRHKITKRGQNVTFRCDPISEHNRLYWYRQTLGQGPEFLTYFQNEAQLEKSRLLSDRFSAERPKGSFSTLEIQRTEQGDSAMYLCASSLNGYTEAFFGQGTRLTVV.

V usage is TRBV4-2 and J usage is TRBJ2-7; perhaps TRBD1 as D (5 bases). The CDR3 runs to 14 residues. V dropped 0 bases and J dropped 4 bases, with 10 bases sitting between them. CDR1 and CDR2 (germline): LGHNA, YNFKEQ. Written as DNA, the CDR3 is TGTGCCAGCAGCCAAGATCGGACAACTTACGAGCAGTACTTC. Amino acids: CASSQDRTTYEQYF.

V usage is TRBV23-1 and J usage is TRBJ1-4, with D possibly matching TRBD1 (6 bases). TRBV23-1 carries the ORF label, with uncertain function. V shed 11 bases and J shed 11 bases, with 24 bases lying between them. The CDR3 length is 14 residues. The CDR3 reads CAAYLKGGGDKLFF. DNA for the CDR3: TGCGCCGCCTACCTTAAGGGGGGGGGCGATAAACTGTTTTTT.

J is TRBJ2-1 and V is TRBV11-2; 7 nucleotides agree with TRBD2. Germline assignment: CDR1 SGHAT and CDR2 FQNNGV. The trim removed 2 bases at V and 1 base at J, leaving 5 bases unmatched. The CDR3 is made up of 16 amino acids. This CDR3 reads CASSLSSGPSYNEQFF. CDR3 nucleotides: TGTGCCAGCAGCTTATCTAGCGGCCCATCCTACAATGAGCAGTTCTTC.

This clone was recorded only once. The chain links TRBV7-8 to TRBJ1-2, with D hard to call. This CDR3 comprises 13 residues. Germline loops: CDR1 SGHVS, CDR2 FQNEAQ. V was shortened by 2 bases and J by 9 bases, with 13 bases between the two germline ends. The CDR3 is CASSLNGGVSYTF. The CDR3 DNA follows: TGTGCCAGCAGCTTAAATGGCGGCGTAAGCTACACCTTC.

CDR3 residues: CASSSGQVSVETQYF. The CDR3 DNA reads TGTGCCAGCAGCTCGGGACAGGTTAGCGTAGAGACCCAGTACTTC. The V call is TRBV13, the J call TRBJ2-5; TRBD1 matches 8 bases. CDR1 is PRHDT, CDR2 FYEKMQ, per germline (reference sequence). J lost 4 bases, V lost 4 bases, and 8 bases had no gene match. The CDR3 runs to 15 residues. Looking up the rest from reference TRBV13 and TRBJ2-5 gives the full variable domain: AAGVIQSPRHLIKEKRETATLKCYPIPRHDTVYWYQQGPGQDPQFLISFYEKMQSDKGSIPDRFSAQQFSDYHSELNMSSLELGDSALYFCASSSGQVSVETQYFGPGTRLLVL.

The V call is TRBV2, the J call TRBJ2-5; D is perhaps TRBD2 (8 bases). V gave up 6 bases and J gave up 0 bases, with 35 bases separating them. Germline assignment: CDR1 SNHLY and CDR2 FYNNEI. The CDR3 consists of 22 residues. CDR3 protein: CASREFVGGGGGGPLDQETQYF. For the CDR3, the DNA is TGTGCCAGCAGGGAATTCGTTGGAGGGGGCGGCGGGGGGCCACTAGACCAAGAGACCCAGTACTTC.

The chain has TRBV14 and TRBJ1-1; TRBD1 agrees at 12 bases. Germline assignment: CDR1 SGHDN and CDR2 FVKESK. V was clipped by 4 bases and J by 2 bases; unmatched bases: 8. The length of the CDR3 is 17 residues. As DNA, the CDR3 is TGTGCCAGCAGCCCTAAGCGGGACAGGGGGCTTAACACTGAAGCTTTCTTT. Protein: CASSPKRDRGLNTEAFF.

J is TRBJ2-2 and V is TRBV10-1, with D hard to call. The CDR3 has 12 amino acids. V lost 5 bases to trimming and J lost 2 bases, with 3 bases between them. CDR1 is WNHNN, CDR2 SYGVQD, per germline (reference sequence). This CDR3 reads CASSPNTGELFF. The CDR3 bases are TGCGCCAGCAGTCCTAACACCGGGGAGCTGTTTTTT.

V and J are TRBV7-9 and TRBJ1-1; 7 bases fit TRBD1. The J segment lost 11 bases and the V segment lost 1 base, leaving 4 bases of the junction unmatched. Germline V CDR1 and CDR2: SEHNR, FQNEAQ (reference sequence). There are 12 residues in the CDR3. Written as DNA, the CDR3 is TGTGCCAGCAGCTTAGAACAGGGGAGGGCTTTCTTT. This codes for CASSLEQGRAFF.

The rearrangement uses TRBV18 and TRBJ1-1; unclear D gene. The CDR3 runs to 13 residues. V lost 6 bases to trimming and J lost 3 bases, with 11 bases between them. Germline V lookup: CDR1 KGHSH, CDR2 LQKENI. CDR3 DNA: TGTGCCAGCTCGGAGGGTCAACACACTGAAGCTTTCTTT. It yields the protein CASSEGQHTEAFF.

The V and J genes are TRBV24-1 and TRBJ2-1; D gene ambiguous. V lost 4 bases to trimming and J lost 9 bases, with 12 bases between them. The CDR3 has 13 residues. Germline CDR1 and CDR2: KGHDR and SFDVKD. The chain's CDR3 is CATSDVHRSEQFF. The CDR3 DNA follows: TGTGCCACCAGTGACGTTCATAGGAGTGAGCAGTTCTTC.

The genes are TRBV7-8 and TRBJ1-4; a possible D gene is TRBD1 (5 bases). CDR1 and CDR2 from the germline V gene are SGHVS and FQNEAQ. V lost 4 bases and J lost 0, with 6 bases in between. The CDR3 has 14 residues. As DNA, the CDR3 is TGTGCCAGCAGCTGGGGGGCAACTAATGAAAAACTGTTTTTT. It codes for CASSWGATNEKLFF. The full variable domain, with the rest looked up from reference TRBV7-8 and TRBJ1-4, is GAGVSQSPRYKVAKRGQDVALRCDPISGHVSLFWYQQALGQGPEFLTYFQNEAQLDKSGLPSDRFFAERPEGSVSTLKIQRTQQEDSAVYLCASSWGATNEKLFFGSGTQLSVL.

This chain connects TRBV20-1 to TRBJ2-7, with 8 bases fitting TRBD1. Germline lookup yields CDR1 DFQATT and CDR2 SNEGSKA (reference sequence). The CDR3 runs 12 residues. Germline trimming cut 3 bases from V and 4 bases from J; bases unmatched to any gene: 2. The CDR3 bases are TGCAGTGCTAGTTGGACAGGGTACGAGCAGTACTTC. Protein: CSASWTGYEQYF.

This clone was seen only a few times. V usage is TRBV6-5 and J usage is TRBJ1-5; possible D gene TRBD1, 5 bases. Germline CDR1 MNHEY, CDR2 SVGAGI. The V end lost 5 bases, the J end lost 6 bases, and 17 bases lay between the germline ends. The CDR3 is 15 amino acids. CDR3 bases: TGTGCCAGCAGTCCCCAGTTGGGGGGTCGTCAGCCCCAGCATTTT. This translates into CASSPQLGGRQPQHF.

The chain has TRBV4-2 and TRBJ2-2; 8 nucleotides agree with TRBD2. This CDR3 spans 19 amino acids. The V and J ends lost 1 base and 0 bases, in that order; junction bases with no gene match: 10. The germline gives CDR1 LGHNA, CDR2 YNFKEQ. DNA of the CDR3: TGTGCCAGCAGCCAAGGAGTGGGTAGCGGGGCGACGAACACCGGGGAGCTGTTTTTT. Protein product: CASSQGVGSGATNTGELFF.